Below are 23 T cell receptor beta chains sequenced from a single sample in a study of blood T cell repertoires in COVID-19. Clones were read by immunoSEQ multiplex PCR, and TCRdb kept only the in-frame ones, dropping some. Counted here are about 240,000 clones, about four fifths occurring once; the ten biggest clones make up less than 3.5%. Input material: peripheral blood. The origin of the receptors is a woman aged 18-30 years with acute or convalescent COVID-19.

The V and J genes are TRBV16 and TRBJ1-1, with D possibly matching TRBD1 (5 bases). The CDR3 is made up of 14 amino acids. Germline V gives CDR1 KGHSY, CDR2 FQNENV. Trimming shortened V by 3 bases and J by 0 bases, and 8 bases separated the two germline ends. CDR3 sequence: CASSQKGLNTEAFF. For the CDR3, the DNA is TGTGCCAGCAGCCAGAAGGGGCTGAACACTGAAGCTTTCTTT.

The chain is built from TRBV4-3 and TRBJ2-3; 9 nucleotides align to TRBD1. The CDR3 is 16 residues long. Trimming removed 3 bases from V and 1 base from J; junction bases left unmatched: 5. CDR1 is LGHNA, CDR2 YSLEER, per germline. This CDR3 reads CASSQVQGAGTDTQYF. CDR3 sequence (DNA): TGCGCCAGCAGCCAGGTACAGGGGGCCGGCACAGATACGCAGTATTTT.

The rearrangement joins TRBV25-1 to TRBJ1-2; 9 nucleotides line up with TRBD1. V dropped 4 bases and J dropped 1; count of bases not matched to a gene: 10. Germline values: CDR1 MGHDK, CDR2 SYGVNS. The CDR3 is 17 amino acids. The CDR3 loop reads CASSVFTGTGSNYGYTF. In DNA form, the CDR3 reads TGTGCCAGCAGTGTCTTTACCGGGACAGGGAGTAACTATGGCTACACCTTC.

The chain links TRBV2 to TRBJ2-5; TRBD1 is a possible D gene (6 bases). Germline V gives CDR1 SNHLY, CDR2 FYNNEI. The CDR3 totals 11 residues. Trimming stripped 11 bases from V and 2 bases from J, with 9 bases between. The CDR3 is CAGGQQETQYF. CDR3 bases: TGTGCCGGAGGACAGCAAGAGACCCAGTACTTC.

The V and J genes are TRBV19 and TRBJ2-7; tentatively, D is TRBD2 (6 bases). Germline assignment: CDR1 LNHDA and CDR2 SQIVND (reference sequence). Trimming left V 9 bases short and J 2 bases short, with 17 bases between. CDR3 length: 14 residues. CDR3 DNA: TGTGCCAGCCAGGCGGGAACCCCCCCCTACGAGCAGTACTTC. Its protein is CASQAGTPPYEQYF. Supplemented by reference TRBV19 and TRBJ2-7, the full variable domain reads DGGITQSPKYLFRKEGQNVTLSCEQNLNHDAMYWYRQDPGQGLRLIYYSQIVNDFQKGDIAEGYSVSREKKESFPLTVTSAQKNPTAFYLCASQAGTPPYEQYFGPGTRLTVT.

This clone was picked up a small number of times. V is TRBV7-6 and J is TRBJ1-5; TRBD1 matches 8 bases. CDR3 length equals 15 residues. In germline, CDR1 is SGHVS, CDR2 FNYEAQ. V lost 4 bases, J lost 2 bases, and 4 bases stayed unmatched. CDR3 protein: CASSSQTGGNQPQHF. CDR3 nucleotides: TGTGCCAGCAGCTCCCAGACAGGGGGCAATCAGCCCCAGCATTTT.

The CDR3 DNA reads as TGTGCCAGCAGTTACTCCGGGGGTTATAATTCACCCCTCCACTTT. Protein: CASSYSGGYNSPLHF. This chain connects TRBV6-5 to TRBJ1-6; the D gene is possibly TRBD1 (5 bases). The CDR3 is 15 residues long. Looked up from germline, CDR1 is MNHEY and CDR2 is SVGAGI. Between the trimmed V and J ends, which lost 0 bases and 4 bases, there was a span of 7 bases.

The rearrangement uses TRBV7-2 and TRBJ1-6; weak D call: TRBD1 (6 bases). Germline CDR1 reads SGHTA; CDR2 reads FQGNSA. The CDR3 consists of 15 residues. The V gene lost 6 bases and the J gene lost 7 bases, with 16 bases spanning the gap. The CDR3 loop reads CASSPEGQRNSPLHF. DNA for the CDR3: TGTGCCAGCAGTCCAGAGGGACAAAGAAATTCACCCCTCCACTTT. The variable domain in full, completed from reference TRBV7-2 and TRBJ1-6, reads GAGVSQSPSNKVTEKGKDVELRCDPISGHTALYWYRQSLGQGLEFLIYFQGNSAPDKSGLPSDRFSAERTGGSVSTLTIQRTQQEDSAVYLCASSPEGQRNSPLHFGNGTRLTVT.

This clone has just a few counts. In DNA form, the CDR3 reads TGTGCCAGCAGCTTCCACAGGGAAGGTGGCTACACCTTC. Translated: CASSFHREGGYTF. V usage is TRBV7-9 and J usage is TRBJ1-2; the D gene is possibly TRBD1 (6 bases). Germline V CDR1 and CDR2: SEHNR, FQNEAQ (reference sequence). Between the trimmed V and J ends, which lost 3 bases and 7 bases, there was a span of 12 bases. This CDR3 has 13 amino acids.

J is TRBJ2-3 and V is TRBV7-2; 9 positions match TRBD2. Germline CDR1 SGHTA, CDR2 FQGNSA. CDR3 length: 14 residues. The V and J ends lost 5 bases and 6 bases, in that order; junction bases with no gene match: 6. The CDR3 protein is CASSPAGGVDTQYF. The CDR3 DNA reads as TGTGCCAGCAGCCCTGCGGGAGGGGTGGATACGCAGTATTTT.

This clone occurred a few times. The chain carries TRBV27 and TRBJ1-2; 10 bases map to TRBD1. CDR1 is MNHEY, CDR2 SMNVEV, per germline (reference sequence). The V segment lost 2 bases and the J segment 5 bases; nucleotides outside the gene matches: 5. The CDR3 is 15 residues long. The CDR3 sequence is CASSLRGTGAYGYTF. The CDR3 coding sequence is TGTGCCAGCAGTTTACGAGGGACAGGGGCATATGGCTACACCTTC.

V and J are TRBV11-2 and TRBJ2-1, with 13 positions matching TRBD2. The CDR3 is 16 amino acids. Germline assignment: CDR1 SGHAT and CDR2 FQNNGV. V dropped 5 bases and J dropped 2; count of bases not matched to a gene: 3. The CDR3, as DNA: TGTGCCAGCAGCCCCACTAGCGGGAGGGCCTACAATGAGCAGTTCTTC. Translation: CASSPTSGRAYNEQFF. Supplemented by reference TRBV11-2 and TRBJ2-1, the full variable domain reads EAGVAQSPRYKIIEKRQSVAFWCNPISGHATLYWYQQILGQGPKLLIQFQNNGVVDDSQLPKDRFSAERLKGVDSTLKIQPAKLEDSAVYLCASSPTSGRAYNEQFFGPGTRLTVL.

The V call is TRBV5-1, the J call TRBJ1-2; 11 bases agree with TRBD1. The CDR3 contains 14 residues. In germline, CDR1 is SGHRS, CDR2 YFSETQ. V was pared by 4 bases and J by 3 bases, with 2 bases of the junction left unmatched. CDR3 residues: CASSRGQGDYGYTF. The CDR3 coding sequence is TGCGCCAGCAGCAGGGGACAGGGGGACTATGGCTACACCTTC.

This chain uses TRBV27 with TRBJ1-5; D is possibly TRBD1 (6 bases). CDR3 length: 17 residues. Germline lookup yields CDR1 MNHEY and CDR2 SMNVEV (reference sequence). Between the trimmed V and J ends, which lost 8 bases and 0 bases, there was a span of 20 bases. The CDR3 spells CASLGGETTHSNQPQHF. The CDR3, as DNA: TGTGCCAGCCTAGGGGGGGAAACCACCCATAGCAATCAGCCCCAGCATTTT.

The chain has TRBV5-1 and TRBJ2-3, with no clear D. The V end was cut by 0 bases, the J end by 0 bases, with 11 bases between. Per germline, CDR1 SGHRS and CDR2 YFSETQ. The CDR3 contains 16 residues. CDR3 DNA sequence: TGCGCCAGCAGCTTGGCCGGGTTCACTAGCACAGATACGCAGTATTTT. Its protein product is CASSLAGFTSTDTQYF. The complete variable domain, with remaining parts taken from reference TRBV5-1 and TRBJ2-3, reads KAGVTQTPRYLIKTRGQQVTLSCSPISGHRSVSWYQQTPGQGLQFLFEYFSETQRNKGNFPGRFSGRQFSNSRSEMNVSTLELGDSALYLCASSLAGFTSTDTQYFGPGTRLTVL.

The rearrangement links TRBV5-5 to TRBJ1-1; tentative D call: TRBD1 (5 bases). The CDR3 is made up of 17 amino acids. Germline values: CDR1 SGHKS, CDR2 YYEKEE (reference sequence). V was clipped by 4 bases and J by 0 bases, with 19 bases between them. The CDR3 DNA follows: TGTGCCAGCAGCCTGAATAGGGGCGCCGAAATGAACACTGAAGCTTTCTTT. As protein: CASSLNRGAEMNTEAFF. The full variable domain, completed using reference TRBV5-5 and TRBJ1-1, is DAGVTQSPTHLIKTRGQQVTLRCSPISGHKSVSWYQQVLGQGPQFIFQYYEKEERGRGNFPDRFSARQFPNYSSELNVNALLLGDSALYLCASSLNRGAEMNTEAFFGQGTRLTVV.

The rearrangement links TRBV27 to TRBJ1-4; 9 bases align to TRBD1. Trimming cost V 1 base and J 7 bases; bases outside gene matches: 7. The CDR3 loop spans 16 amino acids. Germline loops: CDR1 MNHEY, CDR2 SMNVEV (reference sequence). CDR3 protein: CASSLYRDRDTEKLFF. CDR3 nucleotides: TGTGCCAGCAGTTTATATAGGGACAGGGATACTGAAAAACTGTTTTTT.

The chain recombines TRBV28 with TRBJ2-1, with a tentative D call TRBD1 (6 bases). The CDR3 runs to 14 residues. Germline V gene lookup returns CDR1 MDHEN and CDR2 SYDVKM. Trimming removed 5 bases from V and 5 bases from J, with 13 bases in between. The CDR3 reads CASSLHGTNNEQFF. CDR3 DNA: TGTGCCAGCAGTCTGCACGGGACAAACAATGAGCAGTTCTTC.

V usage is TRBV5-4 and J usage is TRBJ2-6, with TRBD2 identical over 7 bases. The CDR3 is made up of 17 amino acids. J gave up 0 bases and V 1 base, and 4 bases lay outside the gene matches. Germline V CDR1 and CDR2: SGHNT, YYREEE (reference sequence). The CDR3 loop is CASSLNGGSSGANVLTF. Here the CDR3 DNA reads TGTGCCAGCAGCTTGAACGGGGGGTCCTCTGGGGCCAACGTCCTGACTTTC.

This clone was seen a single time. The chain employs TRBV12-3 or TRBV12-4 and TRBJ1-6; D is unresolved. This CDR3 has 13 amino acids. Between the trimmed V and J ends, which lost 6 bases and 3 bases, there was a span of 6 bases. CDR3 DNA: TGTGCCAGCAGCCCAGACTATAATTCACCCCTCCACTTT. It translates to CASSPDYNSPLHF.

This chain joins TRBV28 and TRBJ1-2; D might be TRBD1 (5 bases). The ends were cut back, 3 bases at V and 4 bases at J, with 12 bases in the middle. Germline V gene lookup returns CDR1 MDHEN and CDR2 SYDVKM. The CDR3 spans 14 residues. This chain's CDR3 is CASSFGGLAYGYTF. The CDR3 DNA is TGTGCCAGCAGTTTCGGGGGGTTGGCCTATGGCTACACCTTC.

A few counts support this clone. The chain employs TRBV6-4 and TRBJ1-1; 8 bases are a match to TRBD1. The germline V gene encodes CDR1 MRHNA and CDR2 SNTAGT. J gave up 0 bases and V 6 bases, and 3 bases lay outside the gene matches. The length of the CDR3 is 14 residues. CDR3 region: CASRVDRVNTEAFF. The CDR3 nucleotides read TGTGCCAGCAGAGTGGACAGGGTGAACACTGAAGCTTTCTTT.

The chain links TRBV19 to TRBJ1-1, with TRBD1 matching 7 bases. The CDR3 is 15 amino acids. The trim removed 7 bases at V and 1 base at J, leaving 9 bases unmatched. CDR1 and CDR2 from the germline V gene are LNHDA and SQIVND (reference sequence). The CDR3 region has the DNA TGTGCCAGTACCCGGACAGGAGCCAAGAACACTGAAGCTTTCTTT. It codes for CASTRTGAKNTEAFF.